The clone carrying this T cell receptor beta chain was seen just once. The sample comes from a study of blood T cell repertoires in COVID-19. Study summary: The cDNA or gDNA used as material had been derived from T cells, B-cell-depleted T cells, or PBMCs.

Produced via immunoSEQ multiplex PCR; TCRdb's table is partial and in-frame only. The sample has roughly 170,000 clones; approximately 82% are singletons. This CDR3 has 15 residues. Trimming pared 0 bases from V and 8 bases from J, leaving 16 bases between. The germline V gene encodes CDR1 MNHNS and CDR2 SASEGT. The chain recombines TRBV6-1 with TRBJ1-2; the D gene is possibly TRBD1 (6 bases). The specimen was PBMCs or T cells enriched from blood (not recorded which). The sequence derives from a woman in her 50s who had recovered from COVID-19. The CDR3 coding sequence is TGTGCCAGCAGTGAAGCAAAGGACAGCCACCTCGGCTACACCTTC. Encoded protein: CASSEAKDSHLGYTF.